These 9 T cell receptor beta chains share one sample of origin, sequenced in a study of T-cell reconstitution after alpha-beta-depleted transplantation in children. As it was prepared, the TCRbeta library received unique molecular identifiers. TCRdb re-called the PCR reads with MiXCR, one entry per CDR3 protein. The repertoire includes some 350,000 distinct CDR3 sequences, over 9% of them detected once, and more than 2% sits in the top ten. Specimen: PBMCs from the stem cell graft donor, collected from the stem cell graft. The receptors shown here come from a human donor who donated a stem cell graft to a child with acute lymphoblastic leukemia.

This clonotype was recorded at least ten times. J is TRBJ1-5 and V is TRBV20-1; 7 nucleotides line up with TRBD1. Germline CDR1 DFQATT, CDR2 SNEGSKA (reference sequence). The CDR3 totals 15 residues. The V and J ends lost 6 bases and 4 bases, in that order; junction bases with no gene match: 12. The CDR3 DNA is TGCAGTGCCCACCGCAACAGGGGCGGGAATCAGCCCCAGCATTTT. It codes for CSAHRNRGGNQPQHF.

V and J are TRBV4-3 and TRBJ2-5; D gene ambiguous. CDR1 LGHNA and CDR2 YSLEER come from the germline V gene. The CDR3 contains 16 residues. V was shortened by 0 bases and J by 4 bases, with 15 bases between the two germline ends. The CDR3 region is CASSQENTYAAETQYF. CDR3 DNA sequence: TGCGCCAGCAGCCAAGAGAATACTTATGCGGCAGAGACCCAGTACTTC.

As DNA, the CDR3 is TGTGCCAGCAGCCCCCCTGGGCGGCACGGGCCAGTCTATGAGCAGTTCTTC. Its translation: CASSPPGRHGPVYEQFF. J is TRBJ2-1 and V is TRBV7-2; D unclear. The V and J ends lost 5 bases and 8 bases respectively, with 25 bases between them. The CDR3 length is 17 residues. Germline CDR1 is SGHTA and CDR2 is FQGNSA. Variable domain in full (rest from reference TRBV7-2 and TRBJ2-1): GAGVSQSPSNKVTEKGKDVELRCDPISGHTALYWYRQSLGQGLEFLIYFQGNSAPDKSGLPSDRFSAERTGGSVSTLTIQRTQQEDSAVYLCASSPPGRHGPVYEQFFGPGTRLTVL.

This clonotype came up a few times. This chain links TRBV5-4 with TRBJ2-2; D is perhaps TRBD1 or TRBD2 (5 bases each). Germline values: CDR1 SGHNT, CDR2 YYREEE (reference sequence). This CDR3 contains 14 residues. V gave up 4 bases and J gave up 6 bases, with 13 bases separating them. CDR3 amino acids: CASSVDRGAGELFF. CDR3 sequence (DNA): TGTGCCAGCAGCGTGGATCGGGGCGCCGGGGAGCTGTTTTTT.

This chain connects TRBV7-8 to TRBJ2-7, with TRBD2 identical over 11 bases. Germline CDR1 reads SGHVS; CDR2 reads FQNEAQ. The junction had 6 bases not matched to a gene; V was cut back by 4 bases and J by 7 bases. This CDR3 has 14 residues. The CDR3 bases are TGTGCCAGCAGCTGGTTCCTAGCGGGAGGTGAGCAGTACTTC. Amino acid sequence: CASSWFLAGGEQYF.

CDR3 sequence: CASSQDAGLAPTDTQYF. The CDR3 DNA follows: TGCGCCAGCAGCCAAGACGCGGGACTAGCGCCCACAGATACGCAGTATTTT. V usage is TRBV4-1 and J usage is TRBJ2-3; 10 nucleotides align to TRBD2. The V and J ends lost 0 bases and 2 bases, in that order; junction bases with no gene match: 5. The CDR3 consists of 17 residues. Germline V lookup: CDR1 MGHRA, CDR2 YSYEKL.

This clonotype occurred many times. The chain combines TRBV7-2 with TRBJ2-3, with 12 bases fitting TRBD2. The J segment lost 4 bases and the V segment lost 3 bases, leaving 2 bases of the junction unmatched. The germline CDR1 and CDR2 sequences are SGHTA and FQGNSA. This CDR3 is built from 15 residues. This CDR3 reads CASSFRLAGADTQYF. CDR3 bases: TGTGCCAGCAGCTTCAGACTAGCGGGAGCAGATACGCAGTATTTT. Drawing the rest from reference TRBV7-2 and TRBJ2-3, the complete variable domain is GAGVSQSPSNKVTEKGKDVELRCDPISGHTALYWYRQSLGQGLEFLIYFQGNSAPDKSGLPSDRFSAERTGGSVSTLTIQRTQQEDSAVYLCASSFRLAGADTQYFGPGTRLTVL.

The chain is built from TRBV7-6 and TRBJ2-5, with TRBD1 matching over 12 bases. Germline V gives CDR1 SGHVS, CDR2 FNYEAQ. With V trimmed by 1 base and J by 3 bases, 12 bases remained unmatched. The CDR3 is made up of 19 amino acids. The CDR3 protein is CASSLGYTLGQGAKETQYF. Here the CDR3 DNA reads TGTGCCAGCAGCTTAGGGTATACTTTGGGACAGGGGGCTAAAGAGACCCAGTACTTC.

This clonotype was seen only a few times. The rearrangement uses TRBV18 and TRBJ2-7, with 13 bases lining up with TRBD2. CDR3 length equals 17 residues. J was trimmed by 0 bases and V by 2 bases; bases with no gene match: 4. The germline CDR1 and CDR2 sequences are KGHSH and LQKENI. The CDR3 bases are TGTGCCAGCTCACCAGGGACTAGCGGGATTCACTCCTACGAGCAGTACTTC. This sequence encodes CASSPGTSGIHSYEQYF.